This T cell receptor beta chain was documented in a study of T cell responses to AZD1222 COVID-19 vaccine. Using immunoSEQ multiplex PCR, the repertoire was profiled, and TCRdb retains in-frame clones only, with some absent. The sample consists of roughly 180,000 clones, around 86% of them appearing once. The CDR3 has 15 amino acids. Germline V lookup: CDR1 LNHDA, CDR2 SQIVND (reference sequence). The ends lost 4 bases at V and 3 bases at J; junction bases unmatched: 5. Concerning this clone itself: Antigen: not known.

Whole-study findings and limits: Among AZD1222 vaccinees, only five or six were seropositive at baseline. Repertoire collection took place solely once the T cell response had peaked.

The J gene is TRBJ2-1, the V gene TRBV19; 8 bases are a match to TRBD1. The specimen was peripheral blood, collected on day 0 of MenACWY control vaccination. This sequence originates from an adult in good health. CDR3 residues: CASSKDRDRYNEQFF. The CDR3 region has the DNA TGTGCCAGTAGTAAGGACAGGGATCGCTACAATGAGCAGTTCTTC.